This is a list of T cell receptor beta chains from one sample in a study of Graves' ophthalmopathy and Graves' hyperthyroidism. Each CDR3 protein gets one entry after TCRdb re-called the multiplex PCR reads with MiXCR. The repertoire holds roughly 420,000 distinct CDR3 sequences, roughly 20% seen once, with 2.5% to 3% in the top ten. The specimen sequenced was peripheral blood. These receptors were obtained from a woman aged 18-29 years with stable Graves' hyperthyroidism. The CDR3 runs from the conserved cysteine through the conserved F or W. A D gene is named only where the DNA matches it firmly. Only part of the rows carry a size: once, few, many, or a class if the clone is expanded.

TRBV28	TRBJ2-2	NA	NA	TGTGCCAGCAGTACAAGCCGGGAGAAGCGGAACACCGGGGAGCTGTTTTTT	CASSTSREKRNTGELFF
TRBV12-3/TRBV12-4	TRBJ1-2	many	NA	TGTGCCAGCAGTTTGAAAGCAGGCTATGGCTACACCTTC	CASSLKAGYGYTF
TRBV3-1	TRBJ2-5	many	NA	TGTGCCAGCAGCCTCGCCCATTGGAGGGAGACCCAGTACTTC	CASSLAHWRETQYF
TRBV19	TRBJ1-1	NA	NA	TGTGCCAGTAGTGGGGGACTAATGAACACTGAAGCTTTCTTT	CASSGGLMNTEAFF
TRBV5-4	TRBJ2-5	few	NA	TGTGCCAGCAGCTTGGATTTGCAAGGAGAGACCCAGTACTTC	CASSLDLQGETQYF
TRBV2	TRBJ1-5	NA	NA	TGTGCCAGCAGTGAAGGAGGGCCCATAAGGCCCCAGCATTTT	CASSEGGPIRPQHF
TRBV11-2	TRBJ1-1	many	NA	TGTGCCAGCAGCTTAGCTCAAGAGCTAGCTTTCTTT	CASSLAQELAFF
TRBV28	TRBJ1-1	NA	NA	TGTGCCAGCAGTTTTGCAGGGACGCCTGAAGCTTTCTTT	CASSFAGTPEAFF
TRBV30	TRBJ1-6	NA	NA	TGTGCCTGGAGTTCAGGGCAGGGAAGTTCACCCCTCCACTTT	CAWSSGQGSSPLHF
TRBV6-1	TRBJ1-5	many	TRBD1	TGTGCCAGCAGATGGACAGGGCGAGGTCAGCCCCAGCATTTT	CASRWTGRGQPQHF
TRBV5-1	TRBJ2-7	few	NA	TGCGCCAGCAGCTTGGTCTCGGGGTCCGTCTACGAGCAGTACTTC	CASSLVSGSVYEQYF
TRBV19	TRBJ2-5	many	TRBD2	TGTGCCAGTAGCTCGGGCGGGAGCAGTCGTAAGACCCAGTACTTC	CASSSGGSSRKTQYF
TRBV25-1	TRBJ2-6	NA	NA	TGTGCCAGCAGTGAATACAGGGACGGAGGGGCCAACGTCCTGACTTTC	CASSEYRDGGANVLTF
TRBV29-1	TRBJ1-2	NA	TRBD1	TGCAGCGACGTCTGGGGGACAGGGGCTATCGGTGGCTACACCTTC	CSDVWGTGAIGGYTF
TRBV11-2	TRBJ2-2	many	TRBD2	TGTGCCAGCAGACGACCTTATAGTAGCGGGAGGGCCATCGGGGAGCTGTTTTTT	CASRRPYSSGRAIGELFF
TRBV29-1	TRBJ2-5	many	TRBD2	TGCAGCGCGGGAGGTCCGGGGGTACGAGAGACCCAGTACTTC	CSAGGPGVRETQYF
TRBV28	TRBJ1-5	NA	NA	TGTGCCAGCAGTCCGGCGCCCGGGAGAGATGACAATCAGCCCCAGCATTTT	CASSPAPGRDDNQPQHF
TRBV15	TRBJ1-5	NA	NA	TGTGCCACCAGCAGTGCGGGCCGCAATCAGCCCCAGCATTTT	CATSSAGRNQPQHF
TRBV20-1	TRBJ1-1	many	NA	TGCAGTGCCCTCCCTTTCGGGCCTAGGACTGAAGCTTTCTTT	CSALPFGPRTEAFF
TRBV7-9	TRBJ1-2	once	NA	TGTGCCAGCAGCTTAAGCCAGGGGTACAATGGCTACACCTTC	CASSLSQGYNGYTF
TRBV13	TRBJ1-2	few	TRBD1	TGTGCCAGCAGCTTCCGGACAGGAGGCTACACCTTC	CASSFRTGGYTF
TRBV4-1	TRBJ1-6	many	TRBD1	TGCGCCAGCAGCCAAAAGAGCCAAGGGGGCGGGAATTCACCCCTCCACTTT	CASSQKSQGGGNSPLHF
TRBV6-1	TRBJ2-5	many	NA	TGTGCCAGCTGCGACAGAAAAGAGACCCAGTACTTC	CASCDRKETQYF
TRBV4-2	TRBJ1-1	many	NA	TGTGCCAGCAGCCAAGATTATGCAGGGAACACTGAAGCTTTCTTT	CASSQDYAGNTEAFF
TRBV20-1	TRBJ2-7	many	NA	TGCAGTGCTAGAGTAGGCCTAGCGCTCGAGCAGTACTTC	CSARVGLALEQYF
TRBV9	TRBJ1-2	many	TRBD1	TGTGCCAGCAGCCTCCAGGGGGAATCGGACTACACCTTC	CASSLQGESDYTF
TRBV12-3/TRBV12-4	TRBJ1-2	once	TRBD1	TGTGCCAGCACCCCTACCGGGGACAGGCGAGACTATGGCTACACCTTC	CASTPTGDRRDYGYTF
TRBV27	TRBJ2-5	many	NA	TGTGCCAGCACCGGGCCGTCGGGGGAGACCCAGTACTTC	CASTGPSGETQYF
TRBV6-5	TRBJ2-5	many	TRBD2	TGTGCCAGCAGTCCCCTTAGCGGGGCCCGCCAAGAGACCCAGTACTTC	CASSPLSGARQETQYF
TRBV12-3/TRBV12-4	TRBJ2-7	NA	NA	TGTGCCAGCAGTCCCAGGGTTGGACCCGAGCAGTACTTC	CASSPRVGPEQYF
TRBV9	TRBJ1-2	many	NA	TGTGCCAGCAGCGTAGACAGGAACTATGGCTACACCTTC	CASSVDRNYGYTF
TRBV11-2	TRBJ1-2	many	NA	TGTGCCAGCAGCTTAGGGGACGAGAGGGGCTACACCTTC	CASSLGDERGYTF
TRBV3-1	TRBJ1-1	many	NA	TGTGCCAGCAGCCAAGGTTACCATGGAGGCACTGAAGCTTTCTTT	CASSQGYHGGTEAFF
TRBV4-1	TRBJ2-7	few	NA	TGCGCCAGCAGCCAAAGCCTCACCCCCACCTACGAGCAGTACTTC	CASSQSLTPTYEQYF
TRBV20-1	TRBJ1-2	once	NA	TGCAGTGCCCCCCAGACAGCTAACTATGGCTACACCTTC	CSAPQTANYGYTF
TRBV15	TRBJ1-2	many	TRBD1	TGTGCCACCAGTCGTGACAGGGCGGTACAGGGCTACACCTTC	CATSRDRAVQGYTF
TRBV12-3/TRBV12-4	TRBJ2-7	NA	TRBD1	TGTGCCAGCAGTTACGGGACAGGGCCAACCTACGAGCAGTACTTC	CASSYGTGPTYEQYF
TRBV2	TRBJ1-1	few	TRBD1	TGTGCCAGCAACGACAGGGCGGGAAACACTGAAGCTTTCTTT	CASNDRAGNTEAFF
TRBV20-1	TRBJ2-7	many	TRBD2	TGCAGTGCTAGGCGTAGCGGGAGAGGGAGGGCCTACGAGCAGTACTTC	CSARRSGRGRAYEQYF
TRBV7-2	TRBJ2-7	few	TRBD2	TGTGCCAGCAGCTTAGGCACTAGCGGGGCCTCAATTTACTTC	CASSLGTSGASIYF
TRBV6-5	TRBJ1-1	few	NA	TGTGCCAGCAGTTACTTTGGTGCTGGGAACACTGAAGCTTTCTTT	CASSYFGAGNTEAFF
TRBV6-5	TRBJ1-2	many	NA	TGTGCCAGCAGTTACTCGTACCACAGCCTTGGCTATGGCTACACCTTC	CASSYSYHSLGYGYTF
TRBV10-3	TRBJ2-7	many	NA	TGTGCCATCAGTGAGTCTAGTTACGGGAGAAACAACGAGCAGTACTTC	CAISESSYGRNNEQYF
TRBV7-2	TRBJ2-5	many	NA	TGTGCCAGCAGCCCGGGATGGACCCAGTACTTC	CASSPGWTQYF
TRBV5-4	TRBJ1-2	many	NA	TGTGCCAGCAGAGGGGCTTCTCAGAGCTATGGCTACACCTTC	CASRGASQSYGYTF
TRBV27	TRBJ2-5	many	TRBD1	TGTGCCAGCAGTCCCCAGACAGGGTACGAAGAGACCCAGTACTTC	CASSPQTGYEETQYF
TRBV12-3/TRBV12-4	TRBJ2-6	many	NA	TGTGCCAGCAGTCTCCATGCTTCTGGGGCCAACGTCCTGACTTTC	CASSLHASGANVLTF
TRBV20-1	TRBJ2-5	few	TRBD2	TGCAGTGCAACCCATGCCAGGAGTAGCGGGGGAAAAGAGACCCAGTACTTC	CSATHARSSGGKETQYF
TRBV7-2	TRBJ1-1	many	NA	TGTGCCAGCAGCTTATTGAGGGGGTCCAGGTGGGGGACTGAAGCTTTCTTT	CASSLLRGSRWGTEAFF
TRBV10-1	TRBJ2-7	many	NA	TGCGCCAGCAGGAAACCCAATTACGAGCAGTACTTC	CASRKPNYEQYF
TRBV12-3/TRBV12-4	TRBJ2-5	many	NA	TGTGCCAGCAGTTTCGGGGATTCCTCAGGGACCCAGTACTTC	CASSFGDSSGTQYF